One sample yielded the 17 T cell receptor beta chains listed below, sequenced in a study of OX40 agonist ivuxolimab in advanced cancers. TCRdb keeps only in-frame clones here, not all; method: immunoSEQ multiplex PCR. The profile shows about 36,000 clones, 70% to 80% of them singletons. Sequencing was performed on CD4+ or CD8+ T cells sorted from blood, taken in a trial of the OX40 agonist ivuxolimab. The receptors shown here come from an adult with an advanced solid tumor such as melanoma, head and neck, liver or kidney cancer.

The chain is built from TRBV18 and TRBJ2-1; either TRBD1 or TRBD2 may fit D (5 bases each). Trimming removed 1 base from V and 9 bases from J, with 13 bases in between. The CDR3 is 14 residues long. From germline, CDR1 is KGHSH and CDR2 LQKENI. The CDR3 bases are TGTGCCAGCTCACCACGGGACCTTGAAATTGAGCAGTTCTTC. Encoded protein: CASSPRDLEIEQFF.

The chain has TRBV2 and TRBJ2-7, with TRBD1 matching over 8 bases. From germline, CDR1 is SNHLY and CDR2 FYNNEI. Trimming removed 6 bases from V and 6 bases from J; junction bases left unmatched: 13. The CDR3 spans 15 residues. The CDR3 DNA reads TGTGCCAGCAGCAGATCCGGGACAGGTGGGGTCGAGCAGTACTTC. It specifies CASSRSGTGGVEQYF.

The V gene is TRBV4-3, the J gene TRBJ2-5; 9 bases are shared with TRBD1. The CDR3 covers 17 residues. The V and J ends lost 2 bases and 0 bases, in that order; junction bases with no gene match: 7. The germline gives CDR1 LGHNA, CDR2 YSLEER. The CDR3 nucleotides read TGCGCCAGCAGCCAAAATTTCGACAGGGGGAACCAAGAGACCCAGTACTTC. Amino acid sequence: CASSQNFDRGNQETQYF.

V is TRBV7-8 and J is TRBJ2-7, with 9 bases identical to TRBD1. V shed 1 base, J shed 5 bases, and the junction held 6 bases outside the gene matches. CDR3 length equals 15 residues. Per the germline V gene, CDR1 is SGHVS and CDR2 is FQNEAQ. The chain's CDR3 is CASSLGGTGYDEQYF. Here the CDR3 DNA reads TGTGCCAGCAGCTTAGGCGGGACAGGGTATGACGAGCAGTACTTC.

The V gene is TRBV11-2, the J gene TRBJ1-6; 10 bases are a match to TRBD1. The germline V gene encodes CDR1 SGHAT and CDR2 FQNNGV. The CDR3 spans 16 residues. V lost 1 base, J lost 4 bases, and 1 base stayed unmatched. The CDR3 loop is CASSLGTGGYNSPLHF. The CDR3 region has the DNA TGTGCCAGCAGCTTAGGGACAGGGGGATATAATTCACCCCTCCACTTT.

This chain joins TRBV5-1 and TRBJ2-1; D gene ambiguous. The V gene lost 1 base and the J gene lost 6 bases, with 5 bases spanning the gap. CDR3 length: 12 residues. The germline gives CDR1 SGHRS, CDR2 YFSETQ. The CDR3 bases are TGCGCCAGCAGCTTGAACGCCAATGAGCAGTTCTTC. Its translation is CASSLNANEQFF.

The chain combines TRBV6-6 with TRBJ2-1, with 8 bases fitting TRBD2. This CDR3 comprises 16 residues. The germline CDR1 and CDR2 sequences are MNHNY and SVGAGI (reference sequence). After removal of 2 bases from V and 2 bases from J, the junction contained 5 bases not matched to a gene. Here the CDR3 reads CASSYAGGAAYNEQFF. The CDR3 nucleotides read TGTGCCAGCAGTTACGCCGGGGGGGCCGCCTACAATGAGCAGTTCTTC.

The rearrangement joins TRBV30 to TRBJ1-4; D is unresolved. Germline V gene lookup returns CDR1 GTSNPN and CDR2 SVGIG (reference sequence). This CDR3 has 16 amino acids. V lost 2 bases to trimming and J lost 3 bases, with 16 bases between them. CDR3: CAWSPVTWGSNEKLFF. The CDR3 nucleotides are TGTGCCTGGAGTCCCGTCACGTGGGGTTCTAATGAAAAACTGTTTTTT.

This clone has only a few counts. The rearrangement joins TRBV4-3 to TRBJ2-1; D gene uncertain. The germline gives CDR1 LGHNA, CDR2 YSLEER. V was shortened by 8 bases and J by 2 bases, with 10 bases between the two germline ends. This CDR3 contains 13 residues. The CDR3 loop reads CASGESTYNEQFF. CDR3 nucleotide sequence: TGCGCCAGCGGCGAAAGTACCTACAATGAGCAGTTCTTC.

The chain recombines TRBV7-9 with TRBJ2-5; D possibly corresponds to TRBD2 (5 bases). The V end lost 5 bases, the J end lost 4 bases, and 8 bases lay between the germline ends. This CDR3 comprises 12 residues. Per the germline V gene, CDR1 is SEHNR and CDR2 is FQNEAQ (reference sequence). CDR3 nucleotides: TGTGCCAGCAGCCAAACTAGAGAGACCCAGTACTTC. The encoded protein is CASSQTRETQYF.

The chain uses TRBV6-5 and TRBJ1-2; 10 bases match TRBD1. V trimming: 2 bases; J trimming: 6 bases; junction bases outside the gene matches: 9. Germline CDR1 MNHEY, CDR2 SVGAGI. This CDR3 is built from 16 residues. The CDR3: CASSYDETGGGDGYTF. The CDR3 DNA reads TGTGCCAGCAGTTACGACGAGACAGGGGGCGGTGATGGCTACACCTTC.

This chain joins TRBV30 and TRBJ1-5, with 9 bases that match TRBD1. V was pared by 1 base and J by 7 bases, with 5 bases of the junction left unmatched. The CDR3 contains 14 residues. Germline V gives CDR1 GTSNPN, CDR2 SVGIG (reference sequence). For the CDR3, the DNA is TGTGCCTGGAGTGCGGGACAGGGTAGACAGCCCCAGCATTTT. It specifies CAWSAGQGRQPQHF. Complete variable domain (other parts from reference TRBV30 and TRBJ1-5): SQTIHQWPATLVQPVGSPLSLECTVEGTSNPNLYWYRQAAGRGLQLLFYSVGIGQISSEVPQNLSASRPQDRQFILSSKKLLLSDSGFYLCAWSAGQGRQPQHFGDGTRLSIL.

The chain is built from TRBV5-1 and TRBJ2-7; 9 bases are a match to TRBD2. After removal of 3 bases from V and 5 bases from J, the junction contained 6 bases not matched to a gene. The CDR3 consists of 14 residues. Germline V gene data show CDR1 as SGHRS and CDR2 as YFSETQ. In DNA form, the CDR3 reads TGCGCCAGCAGCTATGCGGGAGGGTCGGACGAGCAGTACTTC. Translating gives CASSYAGGSDEQYF. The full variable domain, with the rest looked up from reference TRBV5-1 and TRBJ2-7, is KAGVTQTPRYLIKTRGQQVTLSCSPISGHRSVSWYQQTPGQGLQFLFEYFSETQRNKGNFPGRFSGRQFSNSRSEMNVSTLELGDSALYLCASSYAGGSDEQYFGPGTRLTVT.

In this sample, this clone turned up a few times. This CDR3 reads CATRGPEITQYF. As DNA, the CDR3 is TGTGCCACCCGGGGCCCCGAAATCACCCAGTACTTC. The J gene is TRBJ2-5, the V gene TRBV10-3, with D tentatively TRBD1 or TRBD2 (5 bases each). Between the trimmed V and J ends, which lost 10 bases and 8 bases, there was a span of 17 bases. This CDR3 spans 12 amino acids. The germline V gene has CDR1 ENHRY and CDR2 SYGVKD.

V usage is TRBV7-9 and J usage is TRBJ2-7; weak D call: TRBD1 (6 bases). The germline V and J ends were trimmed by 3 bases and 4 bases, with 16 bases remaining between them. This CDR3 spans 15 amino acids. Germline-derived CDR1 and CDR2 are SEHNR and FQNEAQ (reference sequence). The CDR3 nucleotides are TGTGCCAGCAGCTTCGAAGGCACAGGGCATTACGAGCAGTACTTC. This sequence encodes CASSFEGTGHYEQYF. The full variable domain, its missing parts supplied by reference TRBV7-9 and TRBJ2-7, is DTGVSQNPRHKITKRGQNVTFRCDPISEHNRLYWYRQTLGQGPEFLTYFQNEAQLEKSRLLSDRFSAERPKGSFSTLEIQRTEQGDSAMYLCASSFEGTGHYEQYFGPGTRLTVT.

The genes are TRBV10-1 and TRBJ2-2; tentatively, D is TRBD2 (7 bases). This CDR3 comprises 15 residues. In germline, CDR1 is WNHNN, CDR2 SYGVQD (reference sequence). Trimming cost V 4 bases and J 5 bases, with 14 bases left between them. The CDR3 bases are TGCGCCAGCAGTGTGGGAGGGAGGGGGACCGGGGAGCTGTTTTTT. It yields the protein CASSVGGRGTGELFF.

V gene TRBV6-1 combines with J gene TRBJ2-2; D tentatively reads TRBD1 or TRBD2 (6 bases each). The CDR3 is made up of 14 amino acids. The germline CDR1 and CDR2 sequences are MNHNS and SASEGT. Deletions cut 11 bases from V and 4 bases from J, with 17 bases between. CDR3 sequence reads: CAASRGRFTGELFF. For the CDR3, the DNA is TGTGCCGCCTCCCGGGGGCGCTTCACCGGGGAGCTGTTTTTT.